A single sample gave rise to the 28 T cell receptor beta chains below, sequenced in a study of cytotoxic CD8 clonotypes in ibrutinib-treated CLL. TCRdb keeps only in-frame clones here, not all; method: immunoSEQ multiplex PCR. The data contain roughly 24,000 clones, about 72% of them singletons. Sequences were derived from PBMCs, sampled after 24 months of ibrutinib treatment. These receptors were obtained from a human donor with chronic lymphocytic leukemia.

As concerns this clone: One end of the junction does not line up with germline, which may come from a read error. V gene TRBV4-1 combines with J gene TRBJ2-7; D perhaps matches TRBD2 (6 bases). Germline CDR1 reads MGHRA; CDR2 reads YSYEKL. The CDR3 spans 14 residues. The CDR3 bases are TGTGCCAGCAGCCAAGAACGAGGGAGGCACGAGCAGTACTTC. Translation gives CASSQERGRHEQYF.

The J gene is TRBJ2-1, the V gene TRBV11-2; 8 bases are shared with TRBD2. The V gene's germline CDR1 is SGHAT and CDR2 FQNNGV. CDR3 length equals 17 residues. Unmatched junction bases numbered 8, after V lost 0 bases and J lost 4 bases. The CDR3 loop is CASSLDSPRGAYNEQFF. The CDR3 DNA follows: TGTGCCAGCAGCTTAGATTCGCCGCGGGGGGCGTACAATGAGCAGTTCTTC.

The V call is TRBV5-1, the J call TRBJ2-1; TRBD1 might be the D (6 bases). The germline V and J ends were trimmed by 4 bases and 9 bases, with 20 bases remaining between them. CDR3 length: 15 amino acids. The germline CDR1 and CDR2 sequences are SGHRS and YFSETQ. CDR3 sequence (DNA): TGCGCCAGCAGCATTGGTGGGCAGGGGCAGGGTGAGCAGTTCTTC. Translated, it gives CASSIGGQGQGEQFF. Filled out from reference TRBV5-1 and TRBJ2-1, the complete variable domain reads KAGVTQTPRYLIKTRGQQVTLSCSPISGHRSVSWYQQTPGQGLQFLFEYFSETQRNKGNFPGRFSGRQFSNSRSEMNVSTLELGDSALYLCASSIGGQGQGEQFFGPGTRLTVL.

The chain employs TRBV19 and TRBJ2-7; 7 bases match TRBD2. CDR1 LNHDA and CDR2 SQIVND come from the germline V gene (reference sequence). J gave up 7 bases and V 3 bases, and 12 bases lay outside the gene matches. The CDR3 has 15 amino acids. Here the CDR3 reads CASSMEDGGSREQYF. Here the CDR3 DNA reads TGTGCCAGTAGTATGGAGGACGGGGGGTCCCGAGAGCAGTACTTC.

This rearrangement joins TRBV19 to TRBJ2-2; D not certain. The V and J ends lost 3 bases and 6 bases respectively, with 2 bases between them. Germline CDR1 and CDR2: LNHDA and SQIVND (reference sequence). This CDR3 has 11 amino acids. The CDR3 nucleotides read TGTGCCAGTAGTATCCCCGGGGAGCTGTTTTTT. This codes for CASSIPGELFF.

This chain joins TRBV5-1 and TRBJ1-4, with D maybe TRBD1 (6 bases). The V end was cut by 4 bases, the J end by 3 bases, with 13 bases between. Germline CDR1 and CDR2: SGHRS and YFSETQ. The CDR3 totals 15 residues. CDR3 sequence reads: CASSQLTGANEKLFF. The CDR3 coding sequence is TGCGCCAGCAGCCAACTGACAGGAGCTAATGAAAAACTGTTTTTT. Combining the CDR3 with reference TRBV5-1 and TRBJ1-4 gives the whole variable domain KAGVTQTPRYLIKTRGQQVTLSCSPISGHRSVSWYQQTPGQGLQFLFEYFSETQRNKGNFPGRFSGRQFSNSRSEMNVSTLELGDSALYLCASSQLTGANEKLFFGSGTQLSVL.

By share, this clone counts as hyperexpanded. V gene TRBV2 combines with J gene TRBJ2-2, with D unresolved. Between the trimmed V and J ends, which lost 7 bases and 0 bases, there was a span of 24 bases. The CDR3 is 19 residues long. CDR1 is SNHLY, CDR2 FYNNEI, per germline. The CDR3 DNA follows: TGTGCCAGCACCTTACCCTCGGCAGGCGCCGTTACGAACACCGGGGAGCTGTTTTTT. It encodes CASTLPSAGAVTNTGELFF.

This clone was detected a few times. The chain carries TRBV19 and TRBJ1-5; unclear D gene. CDR1 is LNHDA, CDR2 SQIVND, per germline (reference sequence). The CDR3 extends over 13 amino acids. V dropped 3 bases and J dropped 5 bases, with 8 bases sitting between them. CDR3 sequence (DNA): TGTGCCAGTAGTATGGGTAGAGATCAGCCCCAGCATTTT. It translates to CASSMGRDQPQHF.

V gene TRBV5-1 combines with J gene TRBJ1-1, with D tentatively TRBD1 (5 bases). The V end was cut by 3 bases, the J end by 0 bases, with 18 bases between. The CDR3 spans 17 residues. The germline CDR1 and CDR2 sequences are SGHRS and YFSETQ. This CDR3 reads CASSWIPQGRVNTEAFF. The CDR3 bases are TGCGCCAGCAGCTGGATCCCCCAGGGCAGGGTGAACACTGAAGCTTTCTTT. Full variable domain (missing parts from reference TRBV5-1 and TRBJ1-1): KAGVTQTPRYLIKTRGQQVTLSCSPISGHRSVSWYQQTPGQGLQFLFEYFSETQRNKGNFPGRFSGRQFSNSRSEMNVSTLELGDSALYLCASSWIPQGRVNTEAFFGQGTRLTVV.

The rearrangement uses TRBV5-4 and TRBJ1-2, with 10 nucleotides matching TRBD1. The ends lost 3 bases at V and 7 bases at J; junction bases unmatched: 0. Germline CDR1 and CDR2: SGHNT and YYREEE (reference sequence). CDR3 length: 12 amino acids. For the CDR3, the DNA is TGTGCCAGCAGCTGGGACAGGGGTGGCTACACCTTC. Protein: CASSWDRGGYTF.

Notes on this clone: The junction does not match germline at one end; this may be a read error. Other DNA variants within this sample encode the same CDR3. The V gene is TRBV4-1, the J gene TRBJ1-3; D remains unclear. The CDR3 is made up of 15 amino acids. Germline values: CDR1 MGHRA, CDR2 YSYEKL. The chain's CDR3 is CASSQEGKLGNTIYF. DNA of the CDR3: TGTGCCAGCAGCCAAGAAGGAAAACTGGGAAACACCATATATTTT.

This clone was counted once. J is TRBJ1-1 and V is TRBV7-6; 8 bases agree with TRBD1. The V segment lost 0 bases and the J segment 0 bases; nucleotides outside the gene matches: 3. CDR3 length equals 16 residues. The germline gives CDR1 SGHVS, CDR2 FNYEAQ. The CDR3 protein is CASSLAQGAMNTEAFF. The CDR3 DNA follows: TGTGCCAGCAGCTTAGCCCAGGGGGCCATGAACACTGAAGCTTTCTTT.

The V gene is TRBV5-1, the J gene TRBJ2-7; D is possibly TRBD2 (6 bases). The CDR3 spans 17 residues. The V and J ends lost 2 bases and 0 bases respectively, with 18 bases between them. In germline, CDR1 is SGHRS, CDR2 YFSETQ. The CDR3 spells CASSFTLRREASYEQYF. As DNA, the CDR3 is TGCGCCAGCAGCTTCACTTTGAGGAGGGAGGCCTCCTACGAGCAGTACTTC.

The chain employs TRBV19 and TRBJ1-2; D not certain. The CDR3 sequence is 14 residues long. Germline CDR1 LNHDA, CDR2 SQIVND (reference sequence). The V gene lost 3 bases and the J gene lost 4 bases, with 12 bases spanning the gap. Here the CDR3 DNA reads TGTGCCAGTAGTATGGAAGCAGGCCTCTATGGCTACACCTTC. It specifies CASSMEAGLYGYTF.

The rearrangement joins TRBV4-2 to TRBJ2-1; TRBD2 aligns across 10 bases. Germline loops: CDR1 LGHNA, CDR2 YNFKEQ. The CDR3 totals 17 residues. J gave up 2 bases and V 1 base, and 5 bases lay outside the gene matches. The CDR3 sequence is CASSQAQRGGPYNEQFF. The CDR3 region has the DNA TGTGCCAGCAGCCAAGCGCAGCGGGGGGGCCCCTACAATGAGCAGTTCTTC.

The chain recombines TRBV5-1 with TRBJ2-3; D possibly corresponds to TRBD2 (6 bases). This CDR3 has 15 residues. V was clipped by 5 bases and J by 2 bases, with 15 bases between them. Germline CDR1 and CDR2: SGHRS and YFSETQ. The CDR3 DNA follows: TGCGCCAGCAGACCGGGACTTAGAAACACAGATACGCAGTATTTT. Translation: CASRPGLRNTDTQYF.

V gene TRBV18 combines with J gene TRBJ2-4, with 7 bases lining up with TRBD2. V shed 3 bases and J 1 base; nucleotides not matched to a gene: 6. CDR3 size: 16 residues. Germline V lookup: CDR1 KGHSH, CDR2 LQKENI. CDR3 protein: CASSPPSGGAKNIQYF. In nucleotides, the CDR3 is TGTGCCAGCTCACCCCCTAGCGGAGGCGCCAAAAACATTCAGTACTTC. Supplemented by reference TRBV18 and TRBJ2-4, the full variable domain reads NAGVMQNPRHLVRRRGQEARLRCSPMKGHSHVYWYRQLPEEGLKFMVYLQKENIIDESGMPKERFSAEFPKEGPSILRIQQVVRGDSAAYFCASSPPSGGAKNIQYFGAGTRLSVL.

This sequence joins TRBV5-1 and TRBJ1-4; no firm D call. Trimming pared 0 bases from V and 8 bases from J, leaving 11 bases between. The CDR3 sequence is 14 residues long. CDR1 and CDR2 (germline): SGHRS, YFSETQ. CDR3 in amino acids: CASSLDGRREKLFF. As DNA, the CDR3 is TGCGCCAGCAGCTTGGATGGGCGCAGGGAAAAACTGTTTTTT.

This clone was recorded only once. V usage is TRBV9 and J usage is TRBJ2-5; no clear D. This CDR3 is built from 16 residues. The V gene lost 0 bases and the J gene lost 4 bases, with 16 bases spanning the gap. CDR1 SGDLS and CDR2 YYNGEE come from the germline V gene. CDR3 protein: CASSVAGSTTPETQYF. The CDR3 DNA reads as TGTGCCAGCAGCGTAGCGGGCTCGACGACCCCAGAGACCCAGTACTTC.

This chain connects TRBV19 to TRBJ1-2; D is unclear. The germline CDR1 and CDR2 sequences are LNHDA and SQIVND (reference sequence). There are 16 residues in the CDR3. Trimming left V 9 bases short and J 4 bases short, with 24 bases between. The CDR3 region is CASRRIGEARRYGYTF. In nucleotides, the CDR3 is TGTGCCAGCCGAAGGATCGGGGAGGCCCGTCGCTATGGCTACACCTTC.

This chain joins TRBV6-5 and TRBJ2-7; 8 bases match TRBD2. Trimming took 7 bases from V and 5 from J; bases not matched to a gene: 10. This CDR3 region has 14 residues. Germline-derived CDR1 and CDR2 are MNHEY and SVGAGI. CDR3 protein: CASTSGGEPDEQYF. As DNA, the CDR3 is TGTGCCAGCACTTCGGGGGGGGAGCCGGACGAGCAGTACTTC.

The chain couples TRBV5-6 to TRBJ2-7; no clear D gene. This CDR3 has 12 residues. V lost 1 base, J lost 6 bases, and 8 bases lay in between. Germline values: CDR1 SGHDT, CDR2 YYEEEE. CDR3 coding DNA: TGTGCCAGCAGCTTGATGGCCACCGAGCAGTACTTC. It specifies CASSLMATEQYF.

In its sample, this clone was seen a few times. This chain uses TRBV29-1 with TRBJ2-7; tentatively, D is TRBD1 or TRBD2 (5 bases each). The CDR3 spans 14 residues. V lost 2 bases, J lost 2 bases, and 13 bases lay in between. The germline V gene encodes CDR1 SQVTM and CDR2 ANQGSEA. CDR3 nucleotides: TGCAGCGTTGAAAGCCGGGGACCCACCTACGAGCAGTACTTC. This encodes CSVESRGPTYEQYF.

This clone was observed once. This sequence joins TRBV5-6 and TRBJ2-4; 8 nucleotides align to TRBD1. CDR1 and CDR2 from the germline V gene are SGHDT and YYEEEE. The CDR3 runs 12 residues. V was clipped by 0 bases and J by 13 bases; unmatched bases: 3. This CDR3 reads CASSLDRGLQYF. The CDR3 coding sequence is TGTGCCAGCAGCTTGGACAGGGGGTTGCAGTACTTC.

As regards this clone: This same CDR3 is encoded by further DNA sequences in the sample. V is TRBV15 and J is TRBJ2-7, with D possibly TRBD1 on 5 matching bases. Looked up from germline, CDR1 is LNHNV and CDR2 is YYDKDF (reference sequence). V lost 0 bases to trimming and J lost 2 bases, with 11 bases between them. CDR3 length: 15 residues. The CDR3: CATSRDDSGTYEQYF. CDR3 in DNA: TGTGCCACCAGCAGAGATGATTCAGGGACCTACGAGCAGTACTTC.

V gene TRBV20-1 combines with J gene TRBJ1-2, with no clear D. Germline CDR1 is DFQATT and CDR2 is SNEGSKA (reference sequence). The CDR3 is 11 amino acids. Trimming took off 6 bases at V and 3 bases at J, with 8 bases between the two ends. The CDR3, as DNA: TGCAGTGCCGAGGCCTACTATGGCTACACCTTC. It specifies CSAEAYYGYTF.

Here the CDR3 reads CASSTQGLSGGTDTQYF. The DNA for the CDR3 is TGCGCCAGCAGCACCCAGGGGCTCTCGGGGGGCACAGATACGCAGTATTTT. This chain joins TRBV5-1 and TRBJ2-3; either TRBD1 or TRBD2 may fit D (6 bases each). The CDR3 has 17 residues. Trimming took 4 bases from V and 1 from J, leaving 19 bases between them. Germline V gene lookup returns CDR1 SGHRS and CDR2 YFSETQ.

The chain recombines TRBV18 with TRBJ1-6; maybe TRBD1 (6 bases). In germline, CDR1 is KGHSH, CDR2 LQKENI. Trimming shortened V by 5 bases and J by 11 bases, and 16 bases separated the two germline ends. The CDR3 extends over 14 amino acids. This CDR3 is CASSFRPDSTPLHF. As DNA, the CDR3 is TGTGCCAGCTCATTCCGCCCGGACAGTACACCCCTCCACTTT.